This is a list of T cell receptor beta chains from one sample in a study of blood T cell repertoires in COVID-19. Using immunoSEQ multiplex PCR, the repertoire was profiled, and TCRdb retains in-frame clones only, with some absent. The data contain 300,000 to 350,000 clones, 89% of them singletons. What was sequenced was PBMCs or T cells enriched from blood (not recorded which). The receptors were sampled from a woman aged 25 to 45 who had recovered from COVID-19. Each CDR3 is given with its conserved first and last residue. A D gene is named only where the DNA matches it firmly. The size field is filled for only some rows; it gives once, few, many or a size class.

j_call d_call v_call clone_size cdr3_nt cdr3_aa
TRBJ2-2 NA TRBV3-1/TRBV3-2 NA TGTGCCAGCAGCCAAGGAGTCCCGTCCGGGGAGCTGTTTTTT CASSQGVPSGELFF
TRBJ2-7 NA TRBV12-3/TRBV12-4 NA TGTGCCAGCAGTTTAGGGCCCCATGGGCAGTACTTC CASSLGPHGQYF
TRBJ2-2 TRBD1 TRBV2 NA TGTGCCAGCTTACAGGGGGCGGCGAACACCGGGGAGCTGTTTTTT CASLQGAANTGELFF
TRBJ2-3 NA TRBV28 NA TGTGCCAGCAGCACATTCGGGGGCACAGATACGCAGTATTTT CASSTFGGTDTQYF
TRBJ1-2 NA TRBV13 NA TGTGCCAGCAGCTTCCGGGACATGGAATATGGCTACACCTTC CASSFRDMEYGYTF
TRBJ2-7 TRBD1 TRBV19 NA TGTGCCAGTAGATCCGGGACAGGGGGCTCCGAGCAGTACTTC CASRSGTGGSEQYF
TRBJ1-6 TRBD1 TRBV5-8 few TGTGCCAGCAGCCGGGGACAGGGTAATAATAATTCACCCCTCCACTTT CASSRGQGNNNSPLHF
TRBJ1-4 TRBD1 TRBV18 NA TGTGCCAGCTCACCAAATTCGATTCCGGGACAGGGCGGAGAAAAACTGTTTTTT CASSPNSIPGQGGEKLFF
TRBJ1-1 NA TRBV6-5 NA TGTGCCAGCAGTTACGTCTACCCGAACACTGAAGCTTTCTTT CASSYVYPNTEAFF
TRBJ2-7 TRBD1 TRBV7-6 NA TGTGCCAGCAGCCCCGGGGACAGATCCTACGAGCAGTACTTC CASSPGDRSYEQYF
TRBJ1-2 NA TRBV29-1 NA TGCAGCGTTGAATTAGTCTACGAGGGTTCTGGCTACACCTTC CSVELVYEGSGYTF
TRBJ1-2 TRBD1 TRBV5-1 NA TGCGCCAGCAGCTTGGCGGACAGGGTGTATGGCTACACCTTC CASSLADRVYGYTF
TRBJ1-6 TRBD1 TRBV18 NA TGTGCCAGCTCACCATGGACCGCAGGGGGCTTCAATTCACCCCTCCACTTT CASSPWTAGGFNSPLHF
TRBJ2-1 TRBD2 TRBV7-2 once TGTGCCAGCAGCCACGGACTAGCGGGATTTTTTTCCTATGAGCAGTTCTTC CASSHGLAGFFSYEQFF